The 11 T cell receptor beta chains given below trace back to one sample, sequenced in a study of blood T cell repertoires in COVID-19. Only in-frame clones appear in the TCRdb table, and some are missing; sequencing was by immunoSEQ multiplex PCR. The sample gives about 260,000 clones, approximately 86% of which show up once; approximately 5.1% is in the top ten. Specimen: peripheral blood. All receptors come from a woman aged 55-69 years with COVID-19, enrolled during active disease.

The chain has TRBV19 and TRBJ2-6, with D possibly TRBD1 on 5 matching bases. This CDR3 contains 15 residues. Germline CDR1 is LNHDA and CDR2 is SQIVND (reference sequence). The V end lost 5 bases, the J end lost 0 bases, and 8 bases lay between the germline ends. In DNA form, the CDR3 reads TGTGCCAGTAGTCCAGGGTTCTCTGGGGCCAACGTCCTGACTTTC. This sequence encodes CASSPGFSGANVLTF. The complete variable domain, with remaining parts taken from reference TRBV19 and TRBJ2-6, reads DGGITQSPKYLFRKEGQNVTLSCEQNLNHDAMYWYRQDPGQGLRLIYYSQIVNDFQKGDIAEGYSVSREKKESFPLTVTSAQKNPTAFYLCASSPGFSGANVLTFGAGSRLTVL.

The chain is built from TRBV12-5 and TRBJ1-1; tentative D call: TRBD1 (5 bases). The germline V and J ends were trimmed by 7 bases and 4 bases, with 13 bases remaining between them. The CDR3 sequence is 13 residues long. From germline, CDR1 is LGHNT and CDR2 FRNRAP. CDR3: CASVLSGGTEAFF. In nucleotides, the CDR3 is TGTGCTAGTGTCCTGTCCGGGGGCACTGAAGCTTTCTTT.

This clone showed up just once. CDR3 sequence (DNA): TGTGCCAGCTCAACGGACAGGAGCTACGAGCAGTACTTC. Translation gives CASSTDRSYEQYF. V gene TRBV18 combines with J gene TRBJ2-7; 7 bases align to TRBD1. Looked up from germline, CDR1 is KGHSH and CDR2 is LQKENI. The V gene end was trimmed by 5 bases and the J gene end by 3 bases; junction bases not matched to a gene: 4. The CDR3 is 13 residues long. Supplemented by reference TRBV18 and TRBJ2-7, the full variable domain reads NAGVMQNPRHLVRRRGQEARLRCSPMKGHSHVYWYRQLPEEGLKFMVYLQKENIIDESGMPKERFSAEFPKEGPSILRIQQVVRGDSAAYFCASSTDRSYEQYFGPGTRLTVT.

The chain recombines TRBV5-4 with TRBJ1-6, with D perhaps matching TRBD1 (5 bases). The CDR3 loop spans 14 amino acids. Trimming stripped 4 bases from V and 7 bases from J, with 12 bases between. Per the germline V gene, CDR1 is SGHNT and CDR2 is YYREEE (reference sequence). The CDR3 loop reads CASSAGRGNSPLHF. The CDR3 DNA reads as TGTGCCAGCAGCGCCGGACGGGGGAATTCACCCCTCCACTTT.

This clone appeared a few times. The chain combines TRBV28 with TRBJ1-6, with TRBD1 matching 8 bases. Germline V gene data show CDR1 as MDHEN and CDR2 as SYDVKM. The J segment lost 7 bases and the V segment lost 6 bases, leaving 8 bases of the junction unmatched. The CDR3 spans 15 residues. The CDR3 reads CASRDRTGRNSPLHF. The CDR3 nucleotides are TGTGCCAGCAGAGACCGGACAGGGAGAAATTCACCCCTCCACTTT.

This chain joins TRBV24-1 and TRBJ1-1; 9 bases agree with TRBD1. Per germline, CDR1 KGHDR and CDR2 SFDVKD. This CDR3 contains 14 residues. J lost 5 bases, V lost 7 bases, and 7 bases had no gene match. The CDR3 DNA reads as TGTGCCACCAGGGACAGGGGCGGTGCGACTGAAGCTTTCTTT. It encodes CATRDRGGATEAFF.

This CDR3 reads CASSASGRAGGELFF. The CDR3 nucleotides read TGTGCCAGCAGTGCGAGCGGGAGGGCCGGCGGGGAGCTGTTTTTT. V is TRBV6-4 and J is TRBJ2-2; the match to TRBD2 covers 10 bases. The CDR3 totals 15 residues. Germline-derived CDR1 and CDR2 are MRHNA and SNTAGT. With 4 bases clipped from V and 7 bases from J, the junction kept 6 bases outside the gene matches.

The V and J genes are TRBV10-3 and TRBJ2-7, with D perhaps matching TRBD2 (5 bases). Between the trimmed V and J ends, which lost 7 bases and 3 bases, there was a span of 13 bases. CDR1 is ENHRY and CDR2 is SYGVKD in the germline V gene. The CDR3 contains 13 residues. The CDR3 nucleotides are TGTGCCATCAAAAATAGCACTAGCTACGAGCAGTACTTC. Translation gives CAIKNSTSYEQYF.

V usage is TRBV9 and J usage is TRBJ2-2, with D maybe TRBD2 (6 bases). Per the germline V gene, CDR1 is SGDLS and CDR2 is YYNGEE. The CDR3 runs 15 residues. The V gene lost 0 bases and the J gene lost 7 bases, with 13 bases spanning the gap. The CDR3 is CASSVGLAVNGELFF. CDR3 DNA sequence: TGTGCCAGCAGCGTAGGATTAGCGGTAAACGGGGAGCTGTTTTTT.

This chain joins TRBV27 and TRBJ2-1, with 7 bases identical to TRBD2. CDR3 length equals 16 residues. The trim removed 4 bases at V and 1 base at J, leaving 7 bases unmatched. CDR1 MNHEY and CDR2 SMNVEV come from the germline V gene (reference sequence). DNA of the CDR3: TGTGCCAGCAGTTCTGGGGGAGCGGGGTCCTACAATGAGCAGTTCTTC. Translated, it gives CASSSGGAGSYNEQFF.

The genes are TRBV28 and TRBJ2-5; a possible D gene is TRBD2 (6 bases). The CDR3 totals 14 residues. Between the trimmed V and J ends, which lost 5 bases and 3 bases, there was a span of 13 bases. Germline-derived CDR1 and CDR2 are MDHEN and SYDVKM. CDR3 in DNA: TGTGCCAGCAGTCGCCATTCGGGGGAAGAGACCCAGTACTTC. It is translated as CASSRHSGEETQYF.